A single sample gave rise to the 13 T cell receptor beta chains below, sequenced in a study of vaccination and CD4 T cells after COVID-19. TCRdb called the PCR reads again in MiXCR, with one record for every CDR3 protein. In the table there are about 18,000 distinct CDR3 sequences, approximately 59% of which are singletons. Specimen: CD4+ T cells from blood, collected before SARS-CoV-2 vaccination. These receptors were obtained from a human donor who had recovered from COVID-19.

This chain connects TRBV7-8 to TRBJ2-7; the match to TRBD1 covers 7 bases. V shed 1 base, J shed 3 bases, and the junction held 3 bases outside the gene matches. This CDR3 contains 14 residues. CDR1 and CDR2 (germline): SGHVS, FQNEAQ. Here the CDR3 DNA reads TGTGCCAGCAGCTTAGGACAGGGTCGCTACGAGCAGTACTTC. Amino acids: CASSLGQGRYEQYF.

The genes are TRBV6-1 and TRBJ2-2, with TRBD1 identical over 7 bases. V gave up 5 bases and J gave up 4 bases; unmatched junction bases: 4. In germline, CDR1 is MNHNS, CDR2 SASEGT. CDR3 size: 14 residues. CDR3 in amino acids: CASSRDSPTGELFF. For the CDR3, the DNA is TGTGCCAGCAGTCGGGACAGCCCCACCGGGGAGCTGTTTTTT.

The V and J genes are TRBV20-1 and TRBJ1-5; D is unresolved. Trimming shortened V by 4 bases and J by 1 base, and 11 bases separated the two germline ends. CDR1 and CDR2 from the germline V gene are DFQATT and SNEGSKA (reference sequence). The CDR3 covers 14 residues. The CDR3 bases are TGCAGTGCTACGGCAGAAACAAGCAATCAGCCCCAGCATTTT. The encoded protein is CSATAETSNQPQHF.

The rearrangement joins TRBV20-1 to TRBJ2-3; 14 bases align to TRBD2. The ends lost 1 base at V and 2 bases at J; junction bases unmatched: 5. Germline lookup yields CDR1 DFQATT and CDR2 SNEGSKA (reference sequence). The CDR3 has 17 residues. CDR3 sequence: CSARGGTSGSPTDTQYF. CDR3 DNA: TGCAGTGCTAGAGGAGGGACTAGCGGGAGTCCCACAGATACGCAGTATTTT.

The chain employs TRBV18 and TRBJ2-7, with D perhaps TRBD1 (6 bases). This CDR3 is 14 amino acids long. Per germline, CDR1 KGHSH and CDR2 LQKENI. With 2 bases removed from V and 1 base from J, the gap between germline ends came to 9 bases. CDR3 DNA: TGTGCCAGCTCACCATTGGACAGTTCCTACGAGCAGTACTTC. Translating it yields CASSPLDSSYEQYF.

The count of this clonotype is one. The chain couples TRBV6-1 to TRBJ2-5; TRBD2 aligns across 9 bases. Germline V lookup: CDR1 MNHNS, CDR2 SASEGT. Trimming took 5 bases from V and 1 from J; bases not matched to a gene: 5. CDR3 length: 15 residues. CDR3: CASSRLAASQETQYF. The CDR3 DNA is TGTGCCAGCAGTCGACTAGCGGCCTCCCAAGAGACCCAGTACTTC.

J is TRBJ2-7 and V is TRBV15; no firm D call. The V end was cut by 1 base, the J end by 5 bases, with 18 bases between. This CDR3 region has 16 residues. Germline values: CDR1 LNHNV, CDR2 YYDKDF (reference sequence). The CDR3 DNA is TGTGCCACCAGCAGAGCTCGGGCTGGACGAGGCGACGAGCAGTACTTC. Protein product: CATSRARAGRGDEQYF.

CDR3 sequence reads: CASSLDRGLTEAFF. CDR3 DNA: TGTGCCAGCAGTTTAGACAGGGGGCTTACTGAAGCTTTCTTT. V usage is TRBV27 and J usage is TRBJ1-1; 10 bases map to TRBD1. Germline CDR1 is MNHEY and CDR2 is SMNVEV (reference sequence). This CDR3 spans 14 amino acids. V lost 2 bases, J lost 5 bases, and 2 bases stayed unmatched.

In its sample, this clonotype was seen a few times. V gene TRBV28 combines with J gene TRBJ1-5, with D perhaps TRBD1 (5 bases). The V end lost 5 bases, the J end lost 7 bases, and 15 bases lay between the germline ends. Germline V gene lookup returns CDR1 MDHEN and CDR2 SYDVKM. The length of the CDR3 is 14 residues. As DNA, the CDR3 is TGTGCCAGCAGTCGGGGCGGGGAGAGGCAGCCCCAGCATTTT. Translation: CASSRGGERQPQHF.

The J gene is TRBJ1-1, the V gene TRBV5-1; 9 bases match TRBD1. CDR1 SGHRS and CDR2 YFSETQ come from the germline V gene. Losses at the gene ends were 4 bases for V and 7 bases for J; bases not matched to a gene: 11. This CDR3 is 15 amino acids long. The CDR3 nucleotides are TGCGCCAGCAGCAGCAGCGGGACAGGGTCGGGTGAAGCTTTCTTT. Its protein product is CASSSSGTGSGEAFF. The entire variable domain, with the rest obtained from reference TRBV5-1 and TRBJ1-1, is as follows: KAGVTQTPRYLIKTRGQQVTLSCSPISGHRSVSWYQQTPGQGLQFLFEYFSETQRNKGNFPGRFSGRQFSNSRSEMNVSTLELGDSALYLCASSSSGTGSGEAFFGQGTRLTVV.

The table lists this clonotype with a few counts. The rearrangement links TRBV28 to TRBJ1-2; a weak D match, TRBD1 (5 bases). The CDR3 covers 13 residues. Deletions cut 2 bases from V and 2 bases from J, with 6 bases between. Looked up from germline, CDR1 is MDHEN and CDR2 is SYDVKM. Written as DNA, the CDR3 is TGTGCCAGCAGTTTAGCAGGGAACTATGGCTACACCTTC. This gives the protein CASSLAGNYGYTF.

This clonotype was seen more than once but under ten times. J is TRBJ1-5 and V is TRBV20-1; 8 bases line up with TRBD1. Germline assignment: CDR1 DFQATT and CDR2 SNEGSKA (reference sequence). This CDR3 is built from 13 residues. The V gene end was trimmed by 5 bases and the J gene end by 4 bases; junction bases not matched to a gene: 4. CDR3 sequence reads: CSASDRGNQPQHF. For the CDR3, the DNA is TGCAGTGCTTCCGACAGGGGAAATCAGCCCCAGCATTTT.

The V call is TRBV27, the J call TRBJ2-7, with 7 nucleotides matching TRBD1. The V segment lost 8 bases and the J segment 4 bases; nucleotides outside the gene matches: 5. The CDR3 length is 12 residues. Germline loops: CDR1 MNHEY, CDR2 SMNVEV (reference sequence). CDR3 coding DNA: TGTGCCAGCCGACAGGGAATATACGAGCAGTACTTC. Residues: CASRQGIYEQYF.